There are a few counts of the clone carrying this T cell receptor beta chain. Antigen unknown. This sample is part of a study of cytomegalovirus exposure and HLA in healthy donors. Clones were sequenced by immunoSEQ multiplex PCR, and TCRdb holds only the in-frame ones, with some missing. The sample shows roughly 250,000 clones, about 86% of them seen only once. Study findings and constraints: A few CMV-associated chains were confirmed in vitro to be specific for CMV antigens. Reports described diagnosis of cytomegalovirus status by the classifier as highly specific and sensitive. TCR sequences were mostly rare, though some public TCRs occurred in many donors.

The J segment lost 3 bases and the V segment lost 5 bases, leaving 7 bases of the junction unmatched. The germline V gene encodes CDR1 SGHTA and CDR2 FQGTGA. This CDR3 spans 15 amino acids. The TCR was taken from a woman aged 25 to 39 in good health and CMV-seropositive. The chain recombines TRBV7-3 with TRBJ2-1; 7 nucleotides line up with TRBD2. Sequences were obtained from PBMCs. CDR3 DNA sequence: TGTGCCAGCAGCCCAGTGCGGACTAGCTACAATGAGCAGTTCTTC. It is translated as CASSPVRTSYNEQFF.